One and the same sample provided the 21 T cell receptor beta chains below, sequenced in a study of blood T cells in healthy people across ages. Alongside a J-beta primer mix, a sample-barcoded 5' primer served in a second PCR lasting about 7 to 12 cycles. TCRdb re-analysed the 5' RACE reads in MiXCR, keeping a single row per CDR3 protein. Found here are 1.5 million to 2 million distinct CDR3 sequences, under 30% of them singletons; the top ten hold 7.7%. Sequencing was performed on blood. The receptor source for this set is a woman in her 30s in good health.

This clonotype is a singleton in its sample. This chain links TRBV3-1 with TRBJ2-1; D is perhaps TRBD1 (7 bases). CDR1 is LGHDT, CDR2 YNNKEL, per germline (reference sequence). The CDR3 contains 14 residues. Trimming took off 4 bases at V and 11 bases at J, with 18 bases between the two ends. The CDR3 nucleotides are TGTGCCAGCAGCCCCCTGACAGGGAGGTTTCAGCAGTTCTTC. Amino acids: CASSPLTGRFQQFF.

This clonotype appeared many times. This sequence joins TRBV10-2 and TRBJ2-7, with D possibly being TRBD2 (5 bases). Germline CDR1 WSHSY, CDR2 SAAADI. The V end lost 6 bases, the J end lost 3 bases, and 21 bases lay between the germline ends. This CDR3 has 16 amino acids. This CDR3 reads CASRSVLEDGNYEQYF. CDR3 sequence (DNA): TGCGCCAGCAGGAGCGTTTTGGAGGACGGGAACTACGAGCAGTACTTC.

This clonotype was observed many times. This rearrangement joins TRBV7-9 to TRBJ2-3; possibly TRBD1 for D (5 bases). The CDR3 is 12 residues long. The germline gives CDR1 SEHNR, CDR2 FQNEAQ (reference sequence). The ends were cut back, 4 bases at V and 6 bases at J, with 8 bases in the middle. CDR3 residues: CASSSTVDTQYF. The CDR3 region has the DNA TGTGCCAGCAGCTCGACAGTGGATACGCAGTATTTT. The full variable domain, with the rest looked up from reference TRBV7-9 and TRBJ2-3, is DTGVSQNPRHKITKRGQNVTFRCDPISEHNRLYWYRQTLGQGPEFLTYFQNEAQLEKSRLLSDRFSAERPKGSFSTLEIQRTEQGDSAMYLCASSSTVDTQYFGPGTRLTVL.

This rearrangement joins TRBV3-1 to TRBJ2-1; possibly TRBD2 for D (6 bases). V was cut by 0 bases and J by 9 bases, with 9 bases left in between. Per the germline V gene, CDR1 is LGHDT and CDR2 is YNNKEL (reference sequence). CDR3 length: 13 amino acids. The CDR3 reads CASSQDSGAEQFF. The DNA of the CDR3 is TGTGCCAGCAGCCAAGATTCGGGAGCTGAGCAGTTCTTC.

The CDR3 DNA is TGTGCCAGCAGCCCTCCCCTCCGGGACAGAATTTCTAACTACAATGAGCAGTTCTTC. Translating it yields CASSPPLRDRISNYNEQFF. J is TRBJ2-1 and V is TRBV7-9; 7 nucleotides agree with TRBD1. CDR1 SEHNR and CDR2 FQNEAQ come from the germline V gene (reference sequence). This CDR3 has 19 residues. With 5 bases clipped from V and 3 bases from J, the junction kept 19 bases outside the gene matches.

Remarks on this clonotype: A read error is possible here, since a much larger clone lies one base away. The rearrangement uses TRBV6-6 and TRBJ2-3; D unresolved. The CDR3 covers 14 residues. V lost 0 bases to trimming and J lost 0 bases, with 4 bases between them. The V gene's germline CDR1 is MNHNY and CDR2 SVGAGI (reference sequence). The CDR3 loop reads CASSYSHSTDTQYF. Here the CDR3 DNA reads TGTGCCAGCAGTTACTCGCACAGCACAGATACGCAGTATTTT.

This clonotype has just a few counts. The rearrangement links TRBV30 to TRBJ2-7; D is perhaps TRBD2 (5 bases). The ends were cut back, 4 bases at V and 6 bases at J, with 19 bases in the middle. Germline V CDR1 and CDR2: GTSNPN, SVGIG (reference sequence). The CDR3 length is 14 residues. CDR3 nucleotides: TGTGCCTGGATGGGGAGCAGTAACGGCTGCGAGCAGTACTTC. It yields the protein CAWMGSSNGCEQYF.

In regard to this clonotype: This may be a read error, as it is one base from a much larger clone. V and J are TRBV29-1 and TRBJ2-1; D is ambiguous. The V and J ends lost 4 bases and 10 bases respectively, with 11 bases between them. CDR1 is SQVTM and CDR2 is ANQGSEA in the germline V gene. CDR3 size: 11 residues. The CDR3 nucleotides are TGCAGCGTTGCGGGCACCTACGAGCAGTTCTTC. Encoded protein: CSVAGTYEQFF.

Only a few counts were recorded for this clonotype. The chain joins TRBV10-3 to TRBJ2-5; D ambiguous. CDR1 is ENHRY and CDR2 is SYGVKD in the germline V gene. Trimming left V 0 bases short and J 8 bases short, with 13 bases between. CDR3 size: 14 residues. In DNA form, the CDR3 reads TGTGCCATCAGTGAGTCAGGGAATCGCGATACCCAGTACTTC. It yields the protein CAISESGNRDTQYF.

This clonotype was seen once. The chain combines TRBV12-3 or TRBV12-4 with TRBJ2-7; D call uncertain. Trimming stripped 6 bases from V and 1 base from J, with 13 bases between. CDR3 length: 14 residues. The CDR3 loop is CASRPDWGSYEQYF. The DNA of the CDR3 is TGTGCCAGCAGACCCGACTGGGGTTCCTACGAGCAGTACTTC.

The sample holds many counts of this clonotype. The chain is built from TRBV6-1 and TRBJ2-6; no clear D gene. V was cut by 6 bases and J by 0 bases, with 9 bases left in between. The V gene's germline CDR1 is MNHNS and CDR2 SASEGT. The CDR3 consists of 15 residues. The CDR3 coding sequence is TGTGCCAGCAGAAACGACTTCTCTGGGGCCAACGTCCTGACTTTC. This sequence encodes CASRNDFSGANVLTF.

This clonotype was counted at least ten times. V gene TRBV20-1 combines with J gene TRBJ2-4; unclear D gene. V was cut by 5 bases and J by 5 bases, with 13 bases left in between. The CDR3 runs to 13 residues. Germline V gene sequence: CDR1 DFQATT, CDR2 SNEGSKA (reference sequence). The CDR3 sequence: CSAQPRTENIQYF. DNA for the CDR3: TGCAGTGCTCAACCGCGGACGGAAAACATTCAGTACTTC.

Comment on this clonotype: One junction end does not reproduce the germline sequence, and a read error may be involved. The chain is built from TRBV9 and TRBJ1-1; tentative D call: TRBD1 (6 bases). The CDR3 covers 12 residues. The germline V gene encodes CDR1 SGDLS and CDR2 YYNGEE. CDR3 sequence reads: CASSDRDTKAFF. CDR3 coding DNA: TGTGCCAGCAGTGATAGGGACACTAAAGCTTTCTTT.

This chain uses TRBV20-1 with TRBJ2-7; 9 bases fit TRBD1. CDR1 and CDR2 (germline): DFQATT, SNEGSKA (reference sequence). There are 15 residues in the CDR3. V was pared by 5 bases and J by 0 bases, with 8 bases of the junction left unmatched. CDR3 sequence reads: CSARYGDRDSYEQYF. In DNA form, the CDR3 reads TGCAGTGCTCGATACGGGGACAGGGACTCCTACGAGCAGTACTTC.

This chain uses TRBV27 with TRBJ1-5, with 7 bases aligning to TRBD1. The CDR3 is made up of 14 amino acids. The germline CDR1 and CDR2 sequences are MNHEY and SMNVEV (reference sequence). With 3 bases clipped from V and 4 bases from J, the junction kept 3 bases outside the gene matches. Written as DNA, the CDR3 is TGTGCCAGCAGTTTCACAGGGGAGAATCAGCCCCAGCATTTT. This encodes CASSFTGENQPQHF.

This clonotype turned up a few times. The CDR3 loop is CASSSPGVWAKNIQYF. CDR3 nucleotides: TGTGCCAGCAGTTCACCCGGAGTGTGGGCCAAAAACATTCAGTACTTC. The genes are TRBV7-9 and TRBJ2-4; D is uncertain. CDR1 is SEHNR and CDR2 is FQNEAQ in the germline V gene (reference sequence). This CDR3 spans 16 amino acids. The V end lost 6 bases, the J end lost 1 base, and 16 bases lay between the germline ends.

CDR3 amino acids: CASSLGLVGEQFF. CDR3 in DNA: TGCGCCAGCAGCTTAGGCCTAGTAGGCGAGCAGTTCTTC. The chain is built from TRBV5-1 and TRBJ2-1; D not resolved. This CDR3 is built from 13 residues. V was pared by 2 bases and J by 10 bases, with 13 bases between. The germline V gene encodes CDR1 SGHRS and CDR2 YFSETQ.

The CDR3 DNA sequence: TGTGCCAGCAGCTTAGAAGCAGGGGACTATGAGCAGTTCTTC. This encodes CASSLEAGDYEQFF. The gene calls are TRBV11-2 and TRBJ2-1; the D call may be TRBD1 or TRBD2 (6 bases each). Trimming left V 0 bases short and J 8 bases short, with 11 bases between. Germline CDR1 SGHAT, CDR2 FQNNGV. This CDR3 is 14 amino acids long.

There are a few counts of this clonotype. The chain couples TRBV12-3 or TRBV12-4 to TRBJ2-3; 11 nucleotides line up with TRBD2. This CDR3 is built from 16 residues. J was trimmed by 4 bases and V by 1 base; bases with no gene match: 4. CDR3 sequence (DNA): TGTGCCAGCAGTTTAGGTCTAGCGGGGGGTTCAGATACGCAGTATTTT. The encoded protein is CASSLGLAGGSDTQYF.

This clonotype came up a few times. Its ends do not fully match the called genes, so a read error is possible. The CDR3 here is CANSETRAEQYF. The CDR3 DNA follows: TGTGCCAACAGTGAAACCCGGGCAGAGCAGTACTTC. The rearrangement joins TRBV28 to TRBJ2-7; D gene ambiguous. CDR3 size: 12 residues. Germline-derived CDR1 and CDR2 are MDHEN and SYDVKM.

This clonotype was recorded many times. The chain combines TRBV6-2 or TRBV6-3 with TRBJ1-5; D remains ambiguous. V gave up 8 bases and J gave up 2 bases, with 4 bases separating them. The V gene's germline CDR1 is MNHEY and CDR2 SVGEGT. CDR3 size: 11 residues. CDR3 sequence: CASGGNQPQHF. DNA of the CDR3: TGTGCCAGCGGGGGCAATCAGCCCCAGCATTTT.